This TCR beta chain was observed in a study of cytomegalovirus exposure and HLA in healthy donors. The study's findings and limits: What TCR beta sequences reportedly achieved was accurate prediction of HLA-A and HLA-B alleles in most subjects. The productive fraction for most TCR beta V segments was about 90% or about 30% in an earlier analysis.

About this clone itself: The target antigen is unknown.

This CDR3 region has 14 residues. The V segment lost 5 bases and the J segment 6 bases; nucleotides outside the gene matches: 9. The V gene's germline CDR1 is MNHEY and CDR2 SVGAGI. PCR used 60 Vbeta primers and 13 Jbeta primers. Produced via immunoSEQ multiplex PCR; TCRdb's table is partial and in-frame only. This repertoire shows about 180,000 clones, 84% found once; its top ten account for approximately 1.2%. The receptor's source is a girl between 2 and 10 years old in good health and CMV-seropositive. Sequencing input: PBMCs. This chain links TRBV6-5 with TRBJ1-2; 7 nucleotides agree with TRBD1. This chain's CDR3 is CASSGRGSENGYTF. CDR3 DNA: TGTGCCAGCAGTGGCAGGGGGAGTGAAAATGGCTACACCTTC.